The TCR beta chain under discussion was sequenced for a study of breast tumors, draining lymph nodes, adjacent tissues. Many counts were recorded for this clonotype. Its antigen remains unidentified. The lymph nodes were axillary draining lymph nodes from breast cancer patients. Study-wide results and limits: Compared with basal-like, luminal-like tumors shared significantly more repertoire with nontumor tissue.

CDR3 size: 12 residues. The germline gives CDR1 SQVTM, CDR2 ANQGSEA. Trimming removed 4 bases from V and 1 base from J, with 5 bases in between. TCRdb called the multiplex PCR reads again in MiXCR, with one record for every CDR3 protein. There are approximately 230,000 distinct CDR3 sequences in the sample; 30% to 35% occur only once, and 3% to 4% lies in the top ten. The sequence came from a female donor with breast cancer. Some clones in this sample may be carry-over from other donors' samples. The sample taken for sequencing was axillary lymph node tissue. The genes are TRBV29-1 and TRBJ2-1, with D perhaps TRBD2 (5 bases). The CDR3 here is CSVGGSYNEQFF. CDR3 DNA sequence: TGCAGCGTTGGCGGGTCCTACAATGAGCAGTTCTTC.